Listed below are T cell receptor beta chains from one sample, sequenced in a study of blood T cell repertoires in COVID-19. Some clones are missing from TCRdb's copy, which holds only in-frame ones; the method was immunoSEQ multiplex PCR. The sample carries around 250,000 clones, 80% to 90% recorded once. The sequenced material came from PBMCs or T cells enriched from blood (not recorded which). The origin of the receptors is a woman aged 40 to 50 who had been exposed to COVID-19. CDR3s include the opening cysteine and the closing phenylalanine or tryptophan. The size field is filled for only some rows; it gives once, few, many or a size class.

J gene: TRBJ2-1
V gene: TRBV4-3
clone size: NA
CDR3 protein: CASSQEAGLSYNEQFF

J gene: TRBJ1-1
V gene: TRBV6-5
clone size: NA
CDR3 protein: CASSYGGAPGEAFF

J gene: TRBJ2-2
V gene: TRBV30
clone size: NA
CDR3 protein: CAWRGTSGGAGELFF

J gene: TRBJ2-7
V gene: TRBV5-6
clone size: NA
CDR3 protein: CASSLVGRRVHEQYF

J gene: TRBJ1-4
V gene: TRBV9
clone size: NA
CDR3 protein: CASSVEGAGTNEKLFF

J gene: TRBJ2-5
V gene: TRBV19
clone size: NA
CDR3 protein: CDKLRQTRQETQYF

J gene: TRBJ2-7
V gene: TRBV5-6
clone size: few
CDR3 protein: CASSGGYQWLYEQYF

J gene: TRBJ2-1
V gene: TRBV11-2
clone size: NA
CDR3 protein: CASSFYSPREQFF

J gene: TRBJ2-3
V gene: TRBV4-1
clone size: NA
CDR3 protein: CASSQSRGTDTQYF

J gene: TRBJ1-1
V gene: TRBV5-1
clone size: once
CDR3 protein: CASSLGFQTGGNTEAFF